This T cell receptor (beta chain) was profiled in a study of blood T cell repertoires in COVID-19. Whole-study context: Samples came from the United States, Italy and Spain, spanning acute and convalescent COVID-19.

Enrollees, about 18 to 89 years old, lived in some 24 US areas. Assignment of participants to cohorts was predicated upon participant-reported clinical history. Within the 2 weeks before study entry, each person in the exposed group met a COVID-19 case. Germline V lookup: CDR1 SGHDN, CDR2 FVKESK. Unmatched junction bases numbered 7, after V lost 3 bases and J lost 1 base. The CDR3 has 16 residues. The protocol was immunoSEQ multiplex PCR, while the TCRdb copy is restricted to in-frame clones and leaves out a portion. The data contain tens of thousands of clones, roughly two thirds of them singletons. The receptor was derived from a woman aged 60-70 years who had been exposed to COVID-19. This chain links TRBV14 with TRBJ1-1; 8 bases line up with TRBD1. The source material was PBMCs or T cells enriched from blood (not recorded which). CDR3: CASSHLTGAKNTEAFF. The CDR3, as DNA: TGTGCCAGCAGCCACCTGACAGGGGCCAAGAACACTGAAGCTTTCTTT.